This T cell receptor (beta chain) is drawn from a study of T cell responses to AZD1222 COVID-19 vaccine. Remarks on this clone: Its target is unknown.

The protocol was immunoSEQ multiplex PCR, while the TCRdb copy is restricted to in-frame clones and leaves out a portion. The data contain 150,000 to 180,000 clones, roughly nine tenths of them singletons. The study, taken as a whole, reports: Nearly half of unique spike-specific TCRs reportedly avoided B.1.351 and B.1.1.7 mutated regions. Repertoire samples came only from after the peak T cell response.

CDR3 length: 13 residues. Germline loops: CDR1 LNHDA, CDR2 SQIVND (reference sequence). Trimming removed 2 bases from V and 3 bases from J, with 5 bases in between. The chain employs TRBV19 and TRBJ1-5; D unclear. Sample: peripheral blood, taken 28 days after the second AZD1222 dose. This receptor was obtained from an adult who received the AZD1222 COVID-19 vaccine. CDR3 protein: CASSISLNQPQHF. The CDR3 coding sequence is TGTGCCAGTAGTATATCTCTCAATCAGCCCCAGCATTTT.